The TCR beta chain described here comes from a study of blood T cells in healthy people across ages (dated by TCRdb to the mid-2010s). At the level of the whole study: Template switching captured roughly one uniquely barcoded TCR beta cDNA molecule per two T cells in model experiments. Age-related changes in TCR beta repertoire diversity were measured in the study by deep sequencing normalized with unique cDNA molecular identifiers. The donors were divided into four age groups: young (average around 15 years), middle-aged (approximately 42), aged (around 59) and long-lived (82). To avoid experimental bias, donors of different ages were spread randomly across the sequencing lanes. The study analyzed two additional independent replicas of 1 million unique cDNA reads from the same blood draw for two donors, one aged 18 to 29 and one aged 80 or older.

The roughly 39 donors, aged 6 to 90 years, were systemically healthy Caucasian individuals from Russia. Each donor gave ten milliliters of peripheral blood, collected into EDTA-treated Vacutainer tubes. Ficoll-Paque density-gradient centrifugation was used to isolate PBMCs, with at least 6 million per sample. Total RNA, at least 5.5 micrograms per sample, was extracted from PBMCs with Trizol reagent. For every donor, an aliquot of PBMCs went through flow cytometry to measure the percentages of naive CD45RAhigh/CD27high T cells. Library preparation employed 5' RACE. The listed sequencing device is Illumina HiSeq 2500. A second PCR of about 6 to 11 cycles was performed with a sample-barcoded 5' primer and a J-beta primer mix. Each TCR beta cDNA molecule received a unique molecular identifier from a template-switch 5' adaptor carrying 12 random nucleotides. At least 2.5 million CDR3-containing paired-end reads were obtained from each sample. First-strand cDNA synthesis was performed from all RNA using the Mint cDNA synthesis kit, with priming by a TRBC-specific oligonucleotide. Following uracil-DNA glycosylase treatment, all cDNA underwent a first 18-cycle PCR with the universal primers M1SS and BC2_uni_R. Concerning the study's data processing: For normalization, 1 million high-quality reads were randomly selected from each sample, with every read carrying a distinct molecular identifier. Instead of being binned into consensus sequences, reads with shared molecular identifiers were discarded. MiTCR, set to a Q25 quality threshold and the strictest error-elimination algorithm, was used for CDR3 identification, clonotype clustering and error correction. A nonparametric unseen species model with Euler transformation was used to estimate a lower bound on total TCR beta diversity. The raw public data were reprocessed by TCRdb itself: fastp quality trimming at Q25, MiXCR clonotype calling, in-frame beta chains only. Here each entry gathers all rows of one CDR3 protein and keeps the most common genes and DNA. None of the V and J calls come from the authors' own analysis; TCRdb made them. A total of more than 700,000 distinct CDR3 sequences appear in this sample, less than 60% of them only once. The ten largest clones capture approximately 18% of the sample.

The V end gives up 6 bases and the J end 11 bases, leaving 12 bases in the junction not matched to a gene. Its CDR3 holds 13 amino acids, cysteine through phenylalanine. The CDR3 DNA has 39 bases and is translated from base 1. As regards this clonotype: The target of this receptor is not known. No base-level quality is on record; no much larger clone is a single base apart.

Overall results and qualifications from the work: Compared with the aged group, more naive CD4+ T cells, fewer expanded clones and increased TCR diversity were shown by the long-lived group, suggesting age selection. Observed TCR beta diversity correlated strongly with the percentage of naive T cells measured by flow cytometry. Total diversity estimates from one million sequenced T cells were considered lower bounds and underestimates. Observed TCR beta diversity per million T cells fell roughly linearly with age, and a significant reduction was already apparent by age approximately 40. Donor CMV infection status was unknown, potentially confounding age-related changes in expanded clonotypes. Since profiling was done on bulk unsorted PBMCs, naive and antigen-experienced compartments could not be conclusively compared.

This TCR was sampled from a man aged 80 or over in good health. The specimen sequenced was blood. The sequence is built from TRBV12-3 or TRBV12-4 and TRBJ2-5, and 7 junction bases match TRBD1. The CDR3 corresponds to CASRGDRLNEQYF. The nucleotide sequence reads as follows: TGTGCCAGCAGAGGGGACAGATTAAATGAGCAGTACTTC.